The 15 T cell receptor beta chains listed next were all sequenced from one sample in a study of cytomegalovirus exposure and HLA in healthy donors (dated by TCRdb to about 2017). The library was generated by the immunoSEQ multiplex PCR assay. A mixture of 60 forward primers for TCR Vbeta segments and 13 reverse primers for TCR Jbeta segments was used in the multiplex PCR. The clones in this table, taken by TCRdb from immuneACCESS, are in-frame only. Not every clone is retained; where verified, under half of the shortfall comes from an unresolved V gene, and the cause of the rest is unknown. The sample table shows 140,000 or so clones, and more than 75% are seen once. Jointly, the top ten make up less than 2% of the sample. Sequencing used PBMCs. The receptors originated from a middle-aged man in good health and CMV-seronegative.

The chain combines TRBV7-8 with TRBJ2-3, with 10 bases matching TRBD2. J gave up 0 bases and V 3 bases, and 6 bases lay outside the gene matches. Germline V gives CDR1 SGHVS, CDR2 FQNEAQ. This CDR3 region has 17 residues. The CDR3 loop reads CASSFTGTSVSTDTQYF. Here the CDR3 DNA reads TGTGCCAGCAGCTTTACCGGGACTAGCGTCAGCACAGATACGCAGTATTTT.

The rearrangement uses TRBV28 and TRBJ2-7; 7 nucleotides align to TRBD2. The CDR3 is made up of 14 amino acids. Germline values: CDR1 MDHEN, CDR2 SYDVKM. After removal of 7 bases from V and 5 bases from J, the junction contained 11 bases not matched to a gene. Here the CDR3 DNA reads TGTGCCAGCATGCACGGGGGGAGGGGAAACGAGCAGTACTTC. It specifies CASMHGGRGNEQYF.

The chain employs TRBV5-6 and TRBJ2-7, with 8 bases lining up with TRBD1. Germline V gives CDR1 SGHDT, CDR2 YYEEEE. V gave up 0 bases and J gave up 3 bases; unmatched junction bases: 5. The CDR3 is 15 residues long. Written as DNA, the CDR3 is TGTGCCAGCAGCTTGGCCGGGACAGGAGTCTACGAGCAGTACTTC. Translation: CASSLAGTGVYEQYF.

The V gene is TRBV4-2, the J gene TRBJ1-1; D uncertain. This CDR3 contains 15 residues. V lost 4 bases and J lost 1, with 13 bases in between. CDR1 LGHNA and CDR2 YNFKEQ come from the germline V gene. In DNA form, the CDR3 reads TGTGCCAGCAGCCCTCAGACAAGTTCGAACACTGAAGCTTTCTTT. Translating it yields CASSPQTSSNTEAFF.

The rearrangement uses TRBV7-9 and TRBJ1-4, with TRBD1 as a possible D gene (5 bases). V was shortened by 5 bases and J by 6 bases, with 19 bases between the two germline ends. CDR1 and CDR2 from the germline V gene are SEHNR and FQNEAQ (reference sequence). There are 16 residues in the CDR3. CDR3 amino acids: CASSTQWEGADEKLFF. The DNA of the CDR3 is TGTGCCAGCAGCACCCAATGGGAAGGGGCCGATGAAAAACTGTTTTTT.

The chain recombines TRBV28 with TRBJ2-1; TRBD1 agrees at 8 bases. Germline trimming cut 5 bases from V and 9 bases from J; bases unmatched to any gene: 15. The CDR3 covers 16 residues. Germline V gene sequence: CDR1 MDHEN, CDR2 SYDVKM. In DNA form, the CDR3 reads TGTGCCAGCAGTCTATACCCGGGACAGGACCTTAGTGAGCAGTTCTTC. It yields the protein CASSLYPGQDLSEQFF.

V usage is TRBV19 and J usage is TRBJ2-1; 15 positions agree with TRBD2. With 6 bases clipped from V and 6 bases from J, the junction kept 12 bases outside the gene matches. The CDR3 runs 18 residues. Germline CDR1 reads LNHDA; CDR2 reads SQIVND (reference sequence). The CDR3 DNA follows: TGTGCCAGTAGCGGACTAGCGGGAGGGCCTCGGTCGGCCAATGAGCAGTTCTTC. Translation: CASSGLAGGPRSANEQFF.

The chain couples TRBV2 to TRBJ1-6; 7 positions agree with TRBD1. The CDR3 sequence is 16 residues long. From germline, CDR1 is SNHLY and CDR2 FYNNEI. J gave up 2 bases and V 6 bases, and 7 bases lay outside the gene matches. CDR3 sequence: CASRDREFTYNSPLHF. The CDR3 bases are TGTGCCAGCAGAGACAGGGAGTTCACCTATAATTCACCCCTCCACTTT.

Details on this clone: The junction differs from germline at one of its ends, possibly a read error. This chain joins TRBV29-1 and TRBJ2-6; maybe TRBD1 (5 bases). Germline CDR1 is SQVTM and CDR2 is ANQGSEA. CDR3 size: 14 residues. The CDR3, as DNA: TGCAGCGTTGACGGCCCCAGTGGGGCCAACGGCCTGACTTTC. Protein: CSVDGPSGANGLTF.

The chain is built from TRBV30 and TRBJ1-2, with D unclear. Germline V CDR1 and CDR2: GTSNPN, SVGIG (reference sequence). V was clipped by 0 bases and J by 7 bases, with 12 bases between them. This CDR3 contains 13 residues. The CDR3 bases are TGTGCCTGGAGTGTATCGGGTTTGGGTGGCTACACCTTC. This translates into CAWSVSGLGGYTF. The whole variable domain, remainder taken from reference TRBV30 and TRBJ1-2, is SQTIHQWPATLVQPVGSPLSLECTVEGTSNPNLYWYRQAAGRGLQLLFYSVGIGQISSEVPQNLSASRPQDRQFILSSKKLLLSDSGFYLCAWSVSGLGGYTFGSGTRLTVV.

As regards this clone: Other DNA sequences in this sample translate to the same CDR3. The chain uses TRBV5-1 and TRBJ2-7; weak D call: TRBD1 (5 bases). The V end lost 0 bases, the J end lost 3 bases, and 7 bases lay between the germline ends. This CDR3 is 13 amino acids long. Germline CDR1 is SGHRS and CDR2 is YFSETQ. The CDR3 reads CASSLGTNYEQYF. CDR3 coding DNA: TGCGCCAGCAGCTTGGGGACAAACTACGAGCAGTACTTC.

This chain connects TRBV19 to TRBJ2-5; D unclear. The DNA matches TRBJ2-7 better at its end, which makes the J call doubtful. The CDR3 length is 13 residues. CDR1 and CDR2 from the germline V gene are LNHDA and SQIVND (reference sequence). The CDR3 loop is CASSIGMVYEQYF. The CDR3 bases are TGTGCCAGTAGTATCGGTATGGTGTACGAGCAGTACTTC.

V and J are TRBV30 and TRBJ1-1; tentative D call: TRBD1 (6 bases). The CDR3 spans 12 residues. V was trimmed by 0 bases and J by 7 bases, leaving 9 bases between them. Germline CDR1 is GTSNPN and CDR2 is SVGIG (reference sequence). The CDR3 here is CAWSVQGGEAFF. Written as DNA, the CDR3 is TGTGCCTGGAGTGTACAGGGCGGTGAAGCTTTCTTT.

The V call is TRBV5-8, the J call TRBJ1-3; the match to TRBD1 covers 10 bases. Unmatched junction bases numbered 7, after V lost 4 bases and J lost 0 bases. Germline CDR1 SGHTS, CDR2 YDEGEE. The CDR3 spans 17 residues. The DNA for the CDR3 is TGTGCCAGCAGCCGTGGAGGGGACAGGGGCTCTGGAAACACCATATATTTT. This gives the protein CASSRGGDRGSGNTIYF.

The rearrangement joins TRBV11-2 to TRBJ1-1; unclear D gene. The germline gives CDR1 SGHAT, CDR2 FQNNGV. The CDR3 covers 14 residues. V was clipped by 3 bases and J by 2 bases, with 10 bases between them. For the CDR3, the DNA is TGTGCCAGCAGCTTTCACTACCCCAACACTGAAGCTTTCTTT. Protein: CASSFHYPNTEAFF.